The next 2 T cell receptor beta chains were all read from a single sample in a study of blood T cell repertoires in COVID-19 (dated by TCRdb to the early 2020s). The library was produced with the immunoSEQ multiplex PCR assay. TCRdb took over this immuneACCESS table, retaining in-frame rearrangements with V and J assigned. Such tables are incomplete; in checked studies, under half of the missing clones stem from an unresolved V gene, and the remainder is unexplained. In all, the sample holds about 86,000 clones, and around 87% of those were seen once. The ten largest account for more than 1% of the sample. The sample comprised peripheral blood. The receptors come from a human donor in a cohort sampled during active COVID-19.

The rearrangement links TRBV29-1 to TRBJ1-1, with D maybe TRBD1 (5 bases). Germline loops: CDR1 SQVTM, CDR2 ANQGSEA. Trimming stripped 5 bases from V and 6 bases from J, with 28 bases between. The CDR3 extends over 17 amino acids. Here the CDR3 DNA reads TGCAGCGTTAGAATTAGGTCTAAGCCCGGGGGGAGCGCTGAAGCTTTCTTT. Translating gives CSVRIRSKPGGSAEAFF.

The V and J genes are TRBV6-5 and TRBJ1-1, with 9 bases lining up with TRBD1. CDR3 length: 15 residues. Germline V lookup: CDR1 MNHEY, CDR2 SVGAGI. The junction had 6 bases not matched to a gene; V was cut back by 6 bases and J by 1 base. The CDR3 DNA reads as TGTGCCAGCAGGCCACAGGGGGCGGGGAACACTGAAGCTTTCTTT. This translates into CASRPQGAGNTEAFF.